The 14 T cell receptor beta chains below all came from one sample that was sequenced in a study of preoperative IRX-2 immunotherapy in early breast cancer. Treatment described: preoperative locoregional IRX-2 cytokine immunotherapy. Sequenced by immunoSEQ multiplex PCR; TCRdb stores in-frame clones only, minus some. The table lists 24,000 or so clones, approximately 90% of them singletons. The specimen was tumor tissue, collected after IRX-2 immunotherapy. Receptor source: a human donor with breast cancer.

The V gene is TRBV6-1, the J gene TRBJ1-5; D gene unclear. Germline V lookup: CDR1 MNHNS, CDR2 SASEGT. V was clipped by 6 bases and J by 0 bases, with 6 bases between them. The CDR3 runs 13 residues. This CDR3 reads CASRDPSNQPQHF. CDR3 coding DNA: TGTGCCAGCAGGGACCCTAGCAATCAGCCCCAGCATTTT.

The chain recombines TRBV18 with TRBJ1-1; 7 positions match TRBD1. The CDR3 runs to 14 residues. J lost 3 bases, V lost 3 bases, and 4 bases had no gene match. CDR1 and CDR2 from the germline V gene are KGHSH and LQKENI. The CDR3 spells CASSPPGGYTEAFF. The CDR3 nucleotides are TGTGCCAGCTCACCGCCAGGGGGTTACACTGAAGCTTTCTTT.

The CDR3 DNA is TGTGCCAGCAGCTCAGTAGCTAGCAGGACAGATACGCAGTATTTT. The encoded protein is CASSSVASRTDTQYF. The genes are TRBV7-2 and TRBJ2-3; D might be TRBD2 (5 bases). The CDR3 consists of 15 residues. Trimming removed 4 bases at V and 3 bases at J, with 14 bases between. CDR1 and CDR2 (germline): SGHTA, FQGNSA.

This clone was seen just once. The genes are TRBV7-3 and TRBJ2-3; TRBD2 aligns across 7 bases. Germline assignment: CDR1 SGHTA and CDR2 FQGTGA. V shed 3 bases and J 6 bases; nucleotides not matched to a gene: 9. The CDR3 loop spans 15 amino acids. The CDR3 nucleotides are TGTGCCAGCAGCTTGAGCGGGGCCCACCTTGATACGCAGTATTTT. As protein: CASSLSGAHLDTQYF.

The count of this clone is one. The genes are TRBV6-1 and TRBJ1-2, with D possibly TRBD1 on 5 matching bases. V lost 8 bases and J lost 4, with 11 bases in between. The CDR3 runs to 12 residues. Germline V gene sequence: CDR1 MNHNS, CDR2 SASEGT. Here the CDR3 reads CASWDGSYGYTF. The CDR3 DNA reads TGTGCCAGCTGGGACGGATCCTATGGCTACACCTTC.

The genes are TRBV5-1 and TRBJ2-1, with D perhaps matching TRBD1 or TRBD2 (5 bases each). The germline V gene encodes CDR1 SGHRS and CDR2 YFSETQ. Trimming removed 4 bases at V and 15 bases at J, with 23 bases between. The CDR3 has 14 amino acids. CDR3 sequence: CASSLGYTGARLFF. For the CDR3, the DNA is TGCGCCAGCAGCCTCGGTTACACCGGGGCTCGGCTGTTCTTC.

The count of this clone is one. The rearrangement joins TRBV11-3 to TRBJ2-2; 9 nucleotides match TRBD2. The CDR3 is 18 residues long. J was trimmed by 6 bases and V by 0 bases; bases with no gene match: 11. Germline V lookup: CDR1 SGHNT, CDR2 YENEEA. The CDR3 here is CASSLDLWLAGQPGELFF. CDR3 nucleotide sequence: TGTGCCAGCAGCTTAGATCTGTGGCTAGCGGGGCAACCCGGGGAGCTGTTTTTT.

This clone was picked up one time. The chain couples TRBV18 to TRBJ2-1; 7 positions agree with TRBD1. J lost 1 base, V lost 1 base, and 1 base had no gene match. There are 15 residues in the CDR3. The germline V gene encodes CDR1 KGHSH and CDR2 LQKENI. CDR3 in amino acids: CASSPRTGSYNEQFF. The DNA of the CDR3 is TGTGCCAGCTCACCACGGACAGGTTCCTACAATGAGCAGTTCTTC.

This chain's CDR3 is CASSLGGHEQFF. The CDR3 nucleotides read TGTGCCAGCAGCTTAGGTGGTCATGAGCAGTTCTTC. This sequence joins TRBV7-2 and TRBJ2-1; D gene uncertain. The CDR3 extends over 12 amino acids. Germline lookup yields CDR1 SGHTA and CDR2 FQGNSA. V was clipped by 1 base and J by 8 bases, with 6 bases between them.

The DNA of the CDR3 is TGTGCCACCGACCCGGGACAGGGAAACCCCGGGGAGCTGTTTTTT. Amino acids: CATDPGQGNPGELFF. The rearrangement links TRBV10-3 to TRBJ2-2; 9 bases are shared with TRBD1. There are 15 residues in the CDR3. CDR1 and CDR2 from the germline V gene are ENHRY and SYGVKD. V was clipped by 10 bases and J by 6 bases; unmatched bases: 12.

CDR3 loop: CASSYDGGKYGYTF. In DNA form, the CDR3 reads TGTGCCAGCAGTTACGACGGGGGAAAATATGGCTACACCTTC. J is TRBJ1-2 and V is TRBV6-6, with TRBD1 as a possible D gene (5 bases). The CDR3 is 14 amino acids. The ends were cut back, 2 bases at V and 5 bases at J, with 12 bases in the middle. Germline V gene lookup returns CDR1 MNHNY and CDR2 SVGAGI (reference sequence).

The rearrangement links TRBV28 to TRBJ2-2; TRBD2 agrees at 14 bases. Germline assignment: CDR1 MDHEN and CDR2 SYDVKM. The length of the CDR3 is 18 residues. The V and J ends lost 3 bases and 3 bases, in that order; junction bases with no gene match: 6. CDR3 in DNA: TGTGCCAGCAGTTTCCCGGGACTAGCGGGGGTGGACACCGGGGAGCTGTTTTTT. It encodes CASSFPGLAGVDTGELFF.

The genes are TRBV7-9 and TRBJ2-1; 11 nucleotides agree with TRBD2. Germline CDR1 reads SEHNR; CDR2 reads FQNEAQ (reference sequence). The CDR3 loop spans 14 amino acids. The V and J ends lost 5 bases and 10 bases, in that order; junction bases with no gene match: 7. The CDR3 DNA is TGTGCCAGCAGCCCGCTAGCGGGGGGAAACGAGCAGTTCTTC. Amino acids: CASSPLAGGNEQFF.

The rearrangement uses TRBV18 and TRBJ1-2, with 7 bases matching TRBD1. CDR3 length equals 14 residues. The junction had 6 bases not matched to a gene; V was cut back by 5 bases and J by 3 bases. Germline CDR1 and CDR2: KGHSH and LQKENI. The CDR3 DNA reads as TGTGCCAGCTCAAGACGGGACAGCGACTATGGCTACACCTTC. This translates into CASSRRDSDYGYTF.